Below are 14 T cell receptor beta chains sequenced from a single sample in a study of blood T cell repertoires in COVID-19. Assay: immunoSEQ multiplex PCR; the TCRdb copy retains only in-frame clones and omits some. The sample has 200,000 to 250,000 clones, around four fifths seen once. Sequenced input: peripheral blood. The receptors were sampled from a woman aged 80 or over with COVID-19, enrolled during active disease.

The chain links TRBV28 to TRBJ1-3, with D possibly being TRBD1 (5 bases). From germline, CDR1 is MDHEN and CDR2 SYDVKM. The CDR3 has 15 residues. V lost 5 bases to trimming and J lost 4 bases, with 15 bases between them. The CDR3 DNA follows: TGTGCCAGCAGTCCCCCCCCAGGGTCAGGAAACACCATATATTTT. Translation gives CASSPPPGSGNTIYF.

The chain is built from TRBV24-1 and TRBJ1-2, with D tentatively TRBD1 (5 bases). The CDR3 spans 15 residues. The germline V gene has CDR1 KGHDR and CDR2 SFDVKD. The ends were cut back, 4 bases at V and 4 bases at J, with 15 bases in the middle. The CDR3 DNA sequence: TGTGCCACCAGTGAAGGGGCAGATCACCTCTATGGCTACACCTTC. Its translation: CATSEGADHLYGYTF.

In its sample, this clone was seen once. The V call is TRBV3-1 (or the pseudogene TRBV3-2), the J call TRBJ2-5; TRBD2 aligns across 9 bases. CDR3 length equals 16 residues. V lost 4 bases, J lost 3 bases, and 9 bases stayed unmatched. CDR1 is LGHDT, CDR2 YNNKEL, per germline (reference sequence). The CDR3 loop reads CASSPGGLAGKETQYF. CDR3 in DNA: TGTGCCAGCAGCCCCGGGGGGCTAGCGGGGAAAGAGACCCAGTACTTC.

The rearrangement joins TRBV25-1 to TRBJ1-1; 11 nucleotides line up with TRBD1. The CDR3 totals 14 residues. The germline CDR1 and CDR2 sequences are MGHDK and SYGVNS. V shed 6 bases, J shed 4 bases, and the junction held 4 bases outside the gene matches. The CDR3 protein is CASRGQGDFTEAFF. The CDR3 nucleotides are TGTGCCAGCAGGGGACAGGGGGACTTCACTGAAGCTTTCTTT.

This chain links TRBV19 with TRBJ1-3; a possible D gene is TRBD1 (6 bases). The CDR3 sequence is 12 residues long. Trimming removed 8 bases at V and 4 bases at J, with 9 bases between. Per the germline V gene, CDR1 is LNHDA and CDR2 is SQIVND (reference sequence). The CDR3 sequence: CASGDIGNTIYF. In DNA form, the CDR3 reads TGTGCCAGTGGGGACATCGGAAACACCATATATTTT.

The rearrangement uses TRBV18 and TRBJ2-2, with 7 positions matching TRBD2. Per germline, CDR1 KGHSH and CDR2 LQKENI. There are 15 residues in the CDR3. The V segment lost 4 bases and the J segment 4 bases; nucleotides outside the gene matches: 6. The CDR3 reads CASSLQGGSTGELFF. CDR3 DNA sequence: TGTGCCAGCTCACTCCAGGGAGGGAGCACCGGGGAGCTGTTTTTT. Full variable domain (rest looked up from reference TRBV18 and TRBJ2-2): NAGVMQNPRHLVRRRGQEARLRCSPMKGHSHVYWYRQLPEEGLKFMVYLQKENIIDESGMPKERFSAEFPKEGPSILRIQQVVRGDSAAYFCASSLQGGSTGELFFGEGSRLTVL.

The rearrangement joins TRBV5-4 to TRBJ2-7; 12 positions match TRBD1. The germline V gene has CDR1 SGHNT and CDR2 YYREEE (reference sequence). The CDR3 is 16 residues long. V gave up 4 bases and J gave up 3 bases; unmatched junction bases: 8. This chain's CDR3 is CASSRTGTGGFYEQYV. The CDR3, as DNA: TGTGCCAGCAGCAGGACCGGGACAGGGGGCTTCTACGAGCAGTACGTC.

The chain has TRBV6-1 and TRBJ2-7, with 8 bases matching TRBD1. The ends lost 6 bases at V and 5 bases at J; junction bases unmatched: 9. Germline-derived CDR1 and CDR2 are MNHNS and SASEGT. The CDR3 has 14 amino acids. The CDR3 DNA follows: TGTGCCAGCAGGATTGGACAGGGAAGTGACGAGCAGTACTTC. It yields the protein CASRIGQGSDEQYF.

The V call is TRBV28, the J call TRBJ1-4; D is unresolved. The CDR3 extends over 16 amino acids. Trimming took off 7 bases at V and 4 bases at J, with 19 bases between the two ends. Germline V CDR1 and CDR2: MDHEN, SYDVKM. CDR3 protein: CASILLWSRGNEKLFF. Here the CDR3 DNA reads TGTGCCAGCATCCTTCTGTGGAGTCGAGGTAATGAAAAACTGTTTTTT.

This chain uses TRBV11-1 with TRBJ1-1, with 8 positions matching TRBD1. Unmatched junction bases numbered 12, after V lost 8 bases and J lost 1 base. This CDR3 is 16 amino acids long. CDR1 and CDR2 from the germline V gene are SGHAT and FQDESV (reference sequence). This CDR3 is CASGDRTGKKNTEAFF. The CDR3 nucleotides are TGTGCCAGCGGTGACCGGACAGGGAAGAAGAACACTGAAGCTTTCTTT. Supplemented by reference TRBV11-1 and TRBJ1-1, the full variable domain reads EAEVAQSPRYKITEKSQAVAFWCDPISGHATLYWYRQILGQGPELLVQFQDESVVDDSQLPKDRFSAERLKGVDSTLKIQPAELGDSAMYLCASGDRTGKKNTEAFFGQGTRLTVV.

V gene TRBV2 combines with J gene TRBJ1-1; maybe TRBD1 (5 bases). The germline CDR1 and CDR2 sequences are SNHLY and FYNNEI. The CDR3 runs to 13 residues. V was pared by 5 bases and J by 3 bases, with 10 bases between. In nucleotides, the CDR3 is TGTGCCAGCAGTTTTCGGGGGTACACTGAAGCTTTCTTT. This encodes CASSFRGYTEAFF.

This chain links TRBV6-6 with TRBJ2-7; 8 bases fit TRBD1. The germline CDR1 and CDR2 sequences are MNHNY and SVGAGI (reference sequence). The CDR3 totals 14 residues. Trimming at V came to 6 bases and at J to 1 base, leaving 5 bases not matched to a gene. CDR3 nucleotides: TGTGCCAGCAGACCACGACAGGGGTCCTACGAGCAGTACTTC. Its translation: CASRPRQGSYEQYF.

The table lists this clone with a few counts. The chain couples TRBV2 to TRBJ1-5; 9 bases are shared with TRBD1. Germline-derived CDR1 and CDR2 are SNHLY and FYNNEI. V lost 7 bases to trimming and J lost 5 bases; unmatched junction nucleotides: 9. The CDR3 extends over 15 amino acids. DNA for the CDR3: TGTGCCAGCACCAGGGACAGGGTCGGGGATCAGCCCCAGCATTTT. Its protein product is CASTRDRVGDQPQHF.

This chain connects TRBV27 to TRBJ1-1; 7 bases match TRBD1. This CDR3 contains 14 residues. Germline lookup yields CDR1 MNHEY and CDR2 SMNVEV (reference sequence). J lost 5 bases, V lost 3 bases, and 6 bases had no gene match. The CDR3: CASSFSRGRTEAFF. In nucleotides, the CDR3 is TGTGCCAGCAGTTTTTCGAGGGGGCGTACTGAAGCTTTCTTT.